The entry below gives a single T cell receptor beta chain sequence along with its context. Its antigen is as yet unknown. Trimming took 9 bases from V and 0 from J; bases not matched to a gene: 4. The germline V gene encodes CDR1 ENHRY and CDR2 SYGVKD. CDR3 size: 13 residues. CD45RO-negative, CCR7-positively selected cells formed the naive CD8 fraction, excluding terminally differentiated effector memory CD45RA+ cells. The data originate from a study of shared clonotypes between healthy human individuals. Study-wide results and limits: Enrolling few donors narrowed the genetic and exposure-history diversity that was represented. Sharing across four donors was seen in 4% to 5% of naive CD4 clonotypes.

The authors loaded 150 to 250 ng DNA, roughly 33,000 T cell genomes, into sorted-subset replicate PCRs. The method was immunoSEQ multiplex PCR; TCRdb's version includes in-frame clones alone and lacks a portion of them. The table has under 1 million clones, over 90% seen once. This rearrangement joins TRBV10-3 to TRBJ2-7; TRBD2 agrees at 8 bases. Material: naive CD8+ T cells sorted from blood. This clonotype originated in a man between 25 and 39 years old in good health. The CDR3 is CAIRSGSSYEQYF. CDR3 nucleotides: TGTGCCATACGAAGCGGGAGCTCCTACGAGCAGTACTTC.